This T cell receptor (beta chain) was recorded in a study of blood T cell repertoires in COVID-19. This table comes from immunoSEQ multiplex PCR, and its TCRdb copy is limited to in-frame clones, with some not included. This table holds 60,000 to 90,000 clones, over 70% found once. Germline loops: CDR1 LGHDT, CDR2 YNNKEL (reference sequence). CDR3 length: 16 residues. V lost 4 bases, J lost 3 bases, and 6 bases stayed unmatched. The chain is built from TRBV3-1 (or the pseudogene TRBV3-2) and TRBJ2-3; 11 positions agree with TRBD2. Input material: peripheral blood. The sequence derives from a man in his sixties with acute or convalescent COVID-19. Here the CDR3 reads CASSPSGLAVTDTQYF. The CDR3, as DNA: TGTGCCAGCAGCCCCTCGGGACTAGCGGTTACAGATACGCAGTATTTT.